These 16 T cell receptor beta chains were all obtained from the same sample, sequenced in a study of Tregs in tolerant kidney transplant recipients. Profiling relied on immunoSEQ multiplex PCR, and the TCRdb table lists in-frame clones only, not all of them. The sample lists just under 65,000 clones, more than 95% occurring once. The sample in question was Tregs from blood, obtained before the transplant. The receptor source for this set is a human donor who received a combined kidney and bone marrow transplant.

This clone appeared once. CDR3 nucleotides: TGCGCCAGCAGTCCCCTCAGGGGGTTCAGCAATCAGCCCCAGCATTTT. Translation gives CASSPLRGFSNQPQHF. This chain joins TRBV23-1 and TRBJ1-5, with 7 bases identical to TRBD1. TRBV23-1 is filed as an ORF, its function uncertain. CDR3 length: 16 amino acids. V was clipped by 4 bases and J by 1 base; unmatched bases: 7.

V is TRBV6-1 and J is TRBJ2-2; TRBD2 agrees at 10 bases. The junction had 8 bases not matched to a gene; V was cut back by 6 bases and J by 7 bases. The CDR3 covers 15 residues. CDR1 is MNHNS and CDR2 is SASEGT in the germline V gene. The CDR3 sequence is CASRKRGGVSGELFF. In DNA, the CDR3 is TGTGCCAGCAGGAAGCGGGGGGGCGTCAGCGGGGAGCTGTTTTTT.

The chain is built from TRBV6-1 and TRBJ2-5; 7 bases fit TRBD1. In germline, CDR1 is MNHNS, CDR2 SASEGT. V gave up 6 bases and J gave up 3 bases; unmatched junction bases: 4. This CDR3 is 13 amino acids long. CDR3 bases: TGTGCCAGCAGGAGGGGGCCAGAAGAGACCCAGTACTTC. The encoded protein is CASRRGPEETQYF.

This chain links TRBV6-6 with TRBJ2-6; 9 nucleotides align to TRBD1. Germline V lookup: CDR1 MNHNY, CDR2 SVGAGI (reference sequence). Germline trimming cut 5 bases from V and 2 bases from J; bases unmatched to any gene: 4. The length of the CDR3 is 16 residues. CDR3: CASSLQGAAGANVLTF. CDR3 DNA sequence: TGTGCCAGCAGTCTACAGGGGGCAGCTGGGGCCAACGTCCTGACTTTC.

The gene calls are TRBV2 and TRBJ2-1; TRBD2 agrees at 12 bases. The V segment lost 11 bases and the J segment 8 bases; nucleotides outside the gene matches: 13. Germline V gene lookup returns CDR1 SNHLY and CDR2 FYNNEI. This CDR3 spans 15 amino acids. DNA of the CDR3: TGTGCCTCACGGAAGCTAGCGGGGGGGTGGGATGAGCAGTTCTTC. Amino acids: CASRKLAGGWDEQFF.

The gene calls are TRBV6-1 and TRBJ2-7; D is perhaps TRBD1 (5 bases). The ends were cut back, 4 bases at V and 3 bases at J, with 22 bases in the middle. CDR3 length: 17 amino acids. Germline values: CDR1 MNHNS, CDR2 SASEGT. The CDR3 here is CASSAILSGHVRYEQYF. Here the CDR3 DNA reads TGTGCCAGCAGTGCCATCCTATCAGGGCATGTTCGCTACGAGCAGTACTTC.

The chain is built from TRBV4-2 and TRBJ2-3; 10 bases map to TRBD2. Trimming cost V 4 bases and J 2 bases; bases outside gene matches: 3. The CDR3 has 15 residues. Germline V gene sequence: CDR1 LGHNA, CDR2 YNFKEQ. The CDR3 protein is CASSRTSGVTDTQYF. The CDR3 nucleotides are TGTGCCAGCAGCCGGACTAGCGGAGTCACAGATACGCAGTATTTT.

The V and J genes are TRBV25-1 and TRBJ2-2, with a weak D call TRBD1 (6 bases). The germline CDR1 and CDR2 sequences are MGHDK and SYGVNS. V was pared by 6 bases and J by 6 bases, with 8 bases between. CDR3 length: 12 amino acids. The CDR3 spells CASRQGAGELFF. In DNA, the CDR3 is TGTGCCAGCAGACAGGGCGCCGGGGAGCTGTTTTTT.

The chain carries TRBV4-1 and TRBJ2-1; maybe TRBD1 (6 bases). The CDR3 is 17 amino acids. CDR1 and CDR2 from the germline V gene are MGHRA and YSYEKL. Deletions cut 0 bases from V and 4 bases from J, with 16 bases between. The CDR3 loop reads CASSQDLGGTIYNEQFF. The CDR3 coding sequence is TGCGCCAGCAGCCAAGATCTAGGGGGAACTATTTACAATGAGCAGTTCTTC.

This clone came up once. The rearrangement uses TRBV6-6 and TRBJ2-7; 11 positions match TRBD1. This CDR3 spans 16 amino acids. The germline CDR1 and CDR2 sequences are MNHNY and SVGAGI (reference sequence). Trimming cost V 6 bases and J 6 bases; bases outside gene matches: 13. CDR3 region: CASRPDLGTGGIEQYF. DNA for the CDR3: TGTGCCAGCAGGCCCGACCTCGGGACAGGGGGGATCGAGCAGTACTTC.

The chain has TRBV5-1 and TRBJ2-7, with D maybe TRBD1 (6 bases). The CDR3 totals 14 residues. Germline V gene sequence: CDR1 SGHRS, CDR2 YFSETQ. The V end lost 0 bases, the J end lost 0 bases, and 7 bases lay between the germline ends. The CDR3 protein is CASSLGGLSYEQYF. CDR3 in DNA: TGCGCCAGCAGCTTGGGGGGGCTCTCCTACGAGCAGTACTTC.

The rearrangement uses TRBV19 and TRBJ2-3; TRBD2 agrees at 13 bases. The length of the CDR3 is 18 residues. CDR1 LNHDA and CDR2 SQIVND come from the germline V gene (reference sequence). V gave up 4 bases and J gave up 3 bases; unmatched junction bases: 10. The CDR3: CASSNPAWGLAGTDTQYF. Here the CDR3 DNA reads TGTGCCAGTAGTAACCCAGCCTGGGGACTAGCGGGGACAGATACGCAGTATTTT.

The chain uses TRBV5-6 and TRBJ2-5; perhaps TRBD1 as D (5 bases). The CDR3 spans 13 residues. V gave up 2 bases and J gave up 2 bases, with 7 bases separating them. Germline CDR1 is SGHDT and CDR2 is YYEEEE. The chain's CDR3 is CASSFDRQETQYF. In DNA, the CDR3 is TGTGCCAGCAGCTTCGACAGACAAGAGACCCAGTACTTC.

CDR3 protein: CASRQGAADTQYF. CDR3 in DNA: TGCGCCAGCAGACAGGGGGCGGCAGATACGCAGTATTTT. V is TRBV10-2 and J is TRBJ2-3; 9 bases agree with TRBD1. CDR1 and CDR2 from the germline V gene are WSHSY and SAAADI. CDR3 length equals 13 residues. The V gene end was trimmed by 6 bases and the J gene end by 4 bases; junction bases not matched to a gene: 2.

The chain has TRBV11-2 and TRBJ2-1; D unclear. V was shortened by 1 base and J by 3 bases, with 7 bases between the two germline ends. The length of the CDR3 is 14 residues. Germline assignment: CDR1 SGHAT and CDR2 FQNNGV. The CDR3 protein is CASSLVAFYNEQFF. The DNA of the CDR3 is TGTGCCAGCAGCTTAGTGGCTTTCTACAATGAGCAGTTCTTC. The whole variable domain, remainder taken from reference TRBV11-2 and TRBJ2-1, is EAGVAQSPRYKIIEKRQSVAFWCNPISGHATLYWYQQILGQGPKLLIQFQNNGVVDDSQLPKDRFSAERLKGVDSTLKIQPAKLEDSAVYLCASSLVAFYNEQFFGPGTRLTVL.

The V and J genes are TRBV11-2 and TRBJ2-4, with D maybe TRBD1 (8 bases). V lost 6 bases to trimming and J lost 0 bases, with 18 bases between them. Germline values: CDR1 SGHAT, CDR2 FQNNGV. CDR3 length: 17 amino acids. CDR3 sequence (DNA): TGTGCCAGCAGTTTAACAGGGGGGGTTTTAGCCAAAAACATTCAGTACTTC. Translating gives CASSLTGGVLAKNIQYF.